Sequencing of this T cell receptor (beta chain) was carried out in a study of PD-1 blockade in classical Hodgkin lymphoma. About this clone: Its cognate antigen is unknown. Additional DNA sequences in this sample encode the identical CDR3.

Study findings and constraints: Relapsed/refractory patients reportedly had the lowest baseline TCR diversity, below newly diagnosed patients, who were below healthy donors.

This CDR3 comprises 14 residues. In germline, CDR1 is SGHRS, CDR2 YFSETQ. Between the trimmed V and J ends, which lost 0 bases and 2 bases, there was a span of 9 bases. TCRdb's table, derived via immunoSEQ multiplex PCR, lists solely in-frame clones and lacks some. The sample records tens of thousands of clones, roughly 91% being singletons. Every patient relapsed after autologous stem cell transplantation, and brentuximab vedotin exposure varied. This clonotype was obtained from a human donor with classical Hodgkin lymphoma. The chain combines TRBV5-1 with TRBJ2-7; the D call may be TRBD1 or TRBD2 (5 bases each). The sequencing here drew on peripheral blood mononuclear cells (PBMCs), taken before the second cycle of nivolumab. Here the CDR3 DNA reads TGCGCCAGCAGCTTGGTTCCGGGGCCCTACGAGCAGTACTTC. As protein: CASSLVPGPYEQYF.